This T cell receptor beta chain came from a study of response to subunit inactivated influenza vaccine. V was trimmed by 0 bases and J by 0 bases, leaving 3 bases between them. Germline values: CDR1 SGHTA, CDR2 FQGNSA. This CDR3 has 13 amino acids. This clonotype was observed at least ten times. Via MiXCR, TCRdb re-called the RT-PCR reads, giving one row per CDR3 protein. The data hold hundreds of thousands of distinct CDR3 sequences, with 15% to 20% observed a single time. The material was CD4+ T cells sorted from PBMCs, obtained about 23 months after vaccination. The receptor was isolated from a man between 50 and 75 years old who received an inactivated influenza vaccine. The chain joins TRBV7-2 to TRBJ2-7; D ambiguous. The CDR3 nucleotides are TGTGCCAGCAGCTTAGCGAGCTCCTACGAGCAGTACTTC. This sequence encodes CASSLASSYEQYF.